The clone carrying this T cell receptor beta chain was counted a few times. This record belongs to a study of cytomegalovirus exposure and HLA in healthy donors. This CDR3 is built from 16 residues. The V gene end was trimmed by 4 bases and the J gene end by 0 bases; junction bases not matched to a gene: 7. Germline values: CDR1 LNHDA, CDR2 SQIVND (reference sequence). 60 Vbeta and 13 Jbeta primers were used in PCR. Produced via immunoSEQ multiplex PCR; TCRdb's table is partial and in-frame only. Of roughly 130,000 clones listed, about 82% are singletons. The TCR comes from a boy between 10 and 17 years old in good health and CMV-seronegative. This rearrangement joins TRBV19 to TRBJ1-1, with 8 bases lining up with TRBD1. Sequencing input: PBMCs. CDR3 sequence reads: CASSRDRGGVNTEAFF. DNA for the CDR3: TGTGCCAGTAGTAGAGACAGGGGAGGGGTGAACACTGAAGCTTTCTTT.